These 32 T cell receptor beta chains share one sample of origin, sequenced in a study of blood T cell repertoires in COVID-19. Generated by immunoSEQ multiplex PCR, the TCRdb table keeps only in-frame clones and is missing some. The sample consists of about 150,000 clones, around 84% of them appearing once. The sequencing input was peripheral blood. Source of these receptors: an elderly man with acute or convalescent COVID-19.

The chain joins TRBV12-3 or TRBV12-4 to TRBJ1-2; 10 bases are a match to TRBD1. The CDR3 covers 13 residues. Unmatched junction bases numbered 4, after V lost 7 bases and J lost 5 bases. The CDR3: CASTRTGGYGYTF. CDR3 sequence (DNA): TGTGCCAGCACCAGGACAGGGGGTTATGGCTACACCTTC.

V gene TRBV4-2 combines with J gene TRBJ2-1, with 11 bases aligning to TRBD2. V was pared by 0 bases and J by 4 bases, with 8 bases of the junction left unmatched. The V gene's germline CDR1 is LGHNA and CDR2 YNFKEQ. The CDR3 loop spans 18 amino acids. The CDR3 DNA reads as TGTGCCAGCAGCCAAGATACTAGCGGGGGCCTAAATTACAATGAGCAGTTCTTC. Its protein is CASSQDTSGGLNYNEQFF.

J is TRBJ1-1 and V is TRBV7-2; D not resolved. Trimming stripped 0 bases from V and 0 bases from J, with 5 bases between. Germline V gene data show CDR1 as SGHTA and CDR2 as FQGNSA. The CDR3 is made up of 14 amino acids. This CDR3 reads CASSLAPMNTEAFF. The DNA for the CDR3 is TGTGCCAGCAGCTTAGCCCCAATGAACACTGAAGCTTTCTTT.

The genes are TRBV5-4 and TRBJ1-3; D possibly corresponds to TRBD1 (6 bases). The V end was cut by 3 bases, the J end by 2 bases, with 15 bases between. The CDR3 contains 16 residues. The V gene's germline CDR1 is SGHNT and CDR2 YYREEE (reference sequence). The CDR3 DNA sequence: TGTGCCAGCAGCTCTGGGCCAGGGGCTGCTGGAAACACCATATATTTT. Its translation is CASSSGPGAAGNTIYF.

This clone was recorded once. V is TRBV13 and J is TRBJ1-1, with TRBD1 matching over 8 bases. J gave up 6 bases and V 5 bases, and 2 bases lay outside the gene matches. The CDR3 length is 12 residues. Germline-derived CDR1 and CDR2 are PRHDT and FYEKMQ (reference sequence). CDR3 in DNA: TGTGCCAGCAGCGTGACAGGGGCTGAAGCTTTCTTT. It specifies CASSVTGAEAFF.

CDR3 amino acids: CASSLTPTSPQGEQFF. The CDR3 coding sequence is TGTGCCAGCAGCTTAACTCCGACTAGCCCACAGGGTGAGCAGTTCTTC. The genes are TRBV7-9 and TRBJ2-1, with a weak D call TRBD2 (7 bases). There are 16 residues in the CDR3. Germline loops: CDR1 SEHNR, CDR2 FQNEAQ (reference sequence). The V gene lost 2 bases and the J gene lost 9 bases, with 20 bases spanning the gap.

The chain recombines TRBV2 with TRBJ1-2; 10 bases are a match to TRBD1. The V and J ends lost 3 bases and 5 bases, in that order; junction bases with no gene match: 6. The germline V gene has CDR1 SNHLY and CDR2 FYNNEI. This CDR3 region has 15 residues. CDR3 in amino acids: CASSEGQGPNYGYTF. The CDR3 DNA reads as TGTGCCAGCAGTGAGGGACAGGGGCCCAATTATGGCTACACCTTC.

This clone was found a few times. The chain links TRBV28 to TRBJ2-2, with 8 nucleotides matching TRBD2. CDR1 is MDHEN and CDR2 is SYDVKM in the germline V gene. This CDR3 is built from 16 residues. Trimming removed 2 bases from V and 4 bases from J; junction bases left unmatched: 6. This CDR3 is CASSLDRGGLTGELFF. CDR3 in DNA: TGTGCCAGCAGTTTAGATCGGGGGGGCCTCACCGGGGAGCTGTTTTTT.

As DNA, the CDR3 is TGTGCCATAGACGAGGGAAGGATCAATGAGCAGTTCTTC. This translates into CAIDEGRINEQFF. This chain connects TRBV7-9 to TRBJ2-1, with a weak D call TRBD2 (5 bases). CDR1 is SEHNR and CDR2 is FQNEAQ in the germline V gene (reference sequence). The V and J ends lost 10 bases and 6 bases respectively, with 16 bases between them. This CDR3 is built from 13 residues.

The rearrangement joins TRBV19 to TRBJ1-6, with 7 bases fitting TRBD1. The germline V gene encodes CDR1 LNHDA and CDR2 SQIVND (reference sequence). CDR3 length: 18 amino acids. The V and J ends lost 1 base and 0 bases, in that order; junction bases with no gene match: 6. In DNA form, the CDR3 reads TGTGCCAGTAGTATAGCCCCAGGGGGGAGCTCCTATAATTCACCCCTCCACTTT. This sequence encodes CASSIAPGGSSYNSPLHF.

This clone was seen a handful of times. The V and J genes are TRBV7-2 and TRBJ2-7; 10 bases map to TRBD1. V lost 0 bases to trimming and J lost 5 bases; unmatched junction nucleotides: 19. This CDR3 has 20 amino acids. Germline assignment: CDR1 SGHTA and CDR2 FQGNSA. This CDR3 is CASSLAPLGTGARQLNEQYF. In DNA, the CDR3 is TGTGCCAGCAGCTTAGCCCCGCTCGGGACAGGGGCGCGGCAACTGAACGAGCAGTACTTC.

This clone is a singleton in its sample. The V and J genes are TRBV6-4 and TRBJ2-2, with TRBD2 identical over 7 bases. The germline CDR1 and CDR2 sequences are MRHNA and SNTAGT. The J segment lost 0 bases and the V segment lost 9 bases, leaving 13 bases of the junction unmatched. The CDR3 loop spans 17 amino acids. DNA for the CDR3: TGTGCCAGTATACCCGGGACTACGACTTCGAACACCGGGGAGCTGTTTTTT. Its protein product is CASIPGTTTSNTGELFF.

The chain employs TRBV7-9 and TRBJ1-1, with D maybe TRBD1 (5 bases). The CDR3 length is 16 residues. From germline, CDR1 is SEHNR and CDR2 FQNEAQ (reference sequence). V lost 5 bases and J 6 bases, leaving 22 bases between the germline ends. Here the CDR3 DNA reads TGTGCCAGCAGCCCCGGTAGTGGGGGGGGTGTCCCTGAAGCTTTCTTT. As protein: CASSPGSGGGVPEAFF.

This clone was observed a single time. The rearrangement uses TRBV5-6 and TRBJ2-6; 10 bases align to TRBD1. The length of the CDR3 is 15 residues. V shed 4 bases and J 4 bases; nucleotides not matched to a gene: 2. Per the germline V gene, CDR1 is SGHDT and CDR2 is YYEEEE. This CDR3 is CASSRQGAGANVLTF. The CDR3 DNA follows: TGTGCCAGCAGCAGACAGGGGGCCGGGGCCAACGTCCTGACTTTC.

This clone has a handful of counts. This sequence joins TRBV19 and TRBJ1-6; perhaps TRBD1 as D (5 bases). Trimming cost V 7 bases and J 5 bases, with 12 bases left between them. This CDR3 region has 14 residues. From germline, CDR1 is LNHDA and CDR2 SQIVND (reference sequence). The CDR3 nucleotides read TGTGCCAGTACCCCCGAGGACAATAATTCACCCCTCCACTTT. It specifies CASTPEDNNSPLHF.

The chain couples TRBV6-5 to TRBJ2-3, with 7 bases that match TRBD2. Trimming at V came to 7 bases and at J to 3 bases, leaving 10 bases not matched to a gene. Germline-derived CDR1 and CDR2 are MNHEY and SVGAGI. The CDR3 length is 15 residues. As DNA, the CDR3 is TGTGCCAGCACCCAAGTCGGCGGGGGTACAGATACGCAGTATTTT. Translated, it gives CASTQVGGGTDTQYF.

The rearrangement uses TRBV10-3 and TRBJ2-5; D is perhaps TRBD1 (8 bases). The CDR3 is made up of 15 amino acids. The germline CDR1 and CDR2 sequences are ENHRY and SYGVKD. Trimming shortened V by 10 bases and J by 0 bases, and 18 bases separated the two germline ends. CDR3: CATSQQGGDQETQYF. Written as DNA, the CDR3 is TGTGCCACCTCCCAACAGGGGGGGGACCAAGAGACCCAGTACTTC.

The J gene is TRBJ2-2, the V gene TRBV27; D might be TRBD1 (6 bases). CDR1 MNHEY and CDR2 SMNVEV come from the germline V gene (reference sequence). V was clipped by 4 bases and J by 4 bases, with 19 bases between them. The CDR3 runs 17 residues. The CDR3 DNA reads as TGTGCCAGCAGTTCCGGATGGACAGTGGATGTCACCGGGGAGCTGTTTTTT. Its translation is CASSSGWTVDVTGELFF.

This chain joins TRBV18 and TRBJ1-6, with TRBD1 matching 9 bases. CDR1 is KGHSH, CDR2 LQKENI, per germline. The CDR3 has 15 amino acids. The trim removed 5 bases at V and 7 bases at J, leaving 6 bases unmatched. The chain's CDR3 is CASSSRQGDNSPLHF. The CDR3 DNA sequence: TGTGCCAGCTCAAGCCGACAGGGGGACAATTCACCCCTCCACTTT.

The CDR3 is CASSQSQGRTEAFF. The CDR3 coding sequence is TGTGCCAGCAGCCAGTCACAGGGGAGGACTGAAGCTTTCTTT. The rearrangement uses TRBV3-1 (or the pseudogene TRBV3-2) and TRBJ1-1; 7 bases are shared with TRBD1. CDR3 length equals 14 residues. V lost 3 bases, J lost 5 bases, and 6 bases stayed unmatched. Germline V CDR1 and CDR2: LGHDT, YNNKEL (reference sequence).

The chain couples TRBV7-9 to TRBJ2-1; tentatively, D is TRBD1 (5 bases). The CDR3 contains 15 residues. Germline V CDR1 and CDR2: SEHNR, FQNEAQ (reference sequence). V was pared by 2 bases and J by 8 bases, with 16 bases between. CDR3 nucleotides: TGTGCCAGCAGCTTATTAGGCAGGGCACAGGATGAGCAGTTCTTC. This sequence encodes CASSLLGRAQDEQFF. The variable domain in full, completed from reference TRBV7-9 and TRBJ2-1, reads DTGVSQNPRHKITKRGQNVTFRCDPISEHNRLYWYRQTLGQGPEFLTYFQNEAQLEKSRLLSDRFSAERPKGSFSTLEIQRTEQGDSAMYLCASSLLGRAQDEQFFGPGTRLTVL.

The chain employs TRBV29-1 and TRBJ1-4; 9 bases map to TRBD1. The CDR3 has 12 amino acids. Germline loops: CDR1 SQVTM, CDR2 ANQGSEA. CDR3 coding DNA: TGCAGTGCCAGGACAGGGGTTGAAAAACTGTTTTTT. It is translated as CSARTGVEKLFF. Together with reference TRBV29-1 and TRBJ1-4, the CDR3 gives the full variable domain: SAVISQKPSRDICQRGTSLTIQCQVDSQVTMMFWYRQQPGQSLTLIATANQGSEATYESGFVIDKFPISRPNLTFSTLTVSNMSPEDSSIYLCSARTGVEKLFFGSGTQLSVL.

The chain joins TRBV11-2 to TRBJ1-3, with a weak D call TRBD1 (6 bases). The V end lost 5 bases, the J end lost 11 bases, and 16 bases lay between the germline ends. The CDR3 contains 13 residues. Germline V gene sequence: CDR1 SGHAT, CDR2 FQNNGV. The CDR3 DNA sequence: TGTGCCAGCAGCCTCGCTGGGGGCGGGCCCATATATTTT. It translates to CASSLAGGGPIYF.

Ten or more counts support this clone. The chain couples TRBV28 to TRBJ2-7; possibly TRBD2 for D (6 bases). Germline V gene sequence: CDR1 MDHEN, CDR2 SYDVKM. Trimming took off 7 bases at V and 2 bases at J, with 18 bases between the two ends. The CDR3 sequence is 15 residues long. The CDR3 region has the DNA TGTGCCAGCACCACGGGCGGCGGGGCGCCCTACGAGCAGTACTTC. It encodes CASTTGGGAPYEQYF.

The CDR3 spells CASRHSGGANTGELFF. In nucleotides, the CDR3 is TGTGCCAGCAGACACTCAGGGGGAGCGAACACCGGGGAGCTGTTTTTT. V gene TRBV5-4 combines with J gene TRBJ2-2; 7 positions match TRBD1. CDR1 SGHNT and CDR2 YYREEE come from the germline V gene (reference sequence). Trimming at V came to 5 bases and at J to 0 bases, leaving 7 bases not matched to a gene. The CDR3 covers 16 residues.

The CDR3 DNA reads as TGTGCCAGCTCACCGCTGGCGGGAGGTATTAAAGATACGCAGTATTTT. This gives the protein CASSPLAGGIKDTQYF. This rearrangement joins TRBV18 to TRBJ2-3; 8 nucleotides align to TRBD2. This CDR3 region has 16 residues. Germline V gene sequence: CDR1 KGHSH, CDR2 LQKENI. With 3 bases clipped from V and 5 bases from J, the junction kept 10 bases outside the gene matches.

The chain couples TRBV3-1 (or the pseudogene TRBV3-2) to TRBJ2-7, with D hard to call. The CDR3 runs 13 residues. The germline V and J ends were trimmed by 2 bases and 9 bases, with 14 bases remaining between them. Germline V gene sequence: CDR1 LGHDT, CDR2 YNNKEL (reference sequence). Written as DNA, the CDR3 is TGTGCCAGCAGCCAAACCCCCACGCCCGGGCAGTACTTC. Encoded protein: CASSQTPTPGQYF.

V gene TRBV11-1 combines with J gene TRBJ2-7; D is uncertain. CDR1 is SGHAT and CDR2 is FQDESV in the germline V gene (reference sequence). This CDR3 region has 14 residues. V shed 5 bases and J shed 3 bases, with 14 bases lying between them. This chain's CDR3 is CASSPSYTGYEQYF. The CDR3 DNA is TGTGCCAGCAGCCCAAGTTACACGGGCTACGAGCAGTACTTC.

The CDR3 coding sequence is TGCGCCAGCAGCCCTTCCGGGGGGGGATATGGCTACACCTTC. Its protein is CASSPSGGGYGYTF. This chain joins TRBV4-1 and TRBJ1-2; possible D gene TRBD1, 5 bases. The CDR3 runs to 14 residues. Trimming removed 4 bases from V and 5 bases from J, with 14 bases in between. Germline V gene sequence: CDR1 MGHRA, CDR2 YSYEKL.

In its sample, this clone was seen once. The chain couples TRBV10-3 to TRBJ1-2; D remains unclear. Germline lookup yields CDR1 ENHRY and CDR2 SYGVKD. The V gene lost 0 bases and the J gene lost 4 bases, with 15 bases spanning the gap. The CDR3 has 16 amino acids. The CDR3 DNA sequence: TGTGCCATCAGTGAGTCGGATCCGGGAGAAGGCTATGGCTACACCTTC. Translation gives CAISESDPGEGYGYTF.

The genes are TRBV30 and TRBJ1-2; D is undetermined. This CDR3 has 13 amino acids. Germline CDR1 reads GTSNPN; CDR2 reads SVGIG (reference sequence). The V gene lost 0 bases and the J gene lost 3 bases, with 8 bases spanning the gap. The CDR3 here is CAWSVVVDYGYTF. For the CDR3, the DNA is TGTGCCTGGAGTGTAGTAGTGGACTATGGCTACACCTTC.

CDR3 sequence reads: CASSLASSGGTDTQYF. In nucleotides, the CDR3 is TGCGCCAGCAGCTTGGCCTCTAGCGGGGGCACAGATACGCAGTATTTT. V gene TRBV5-1 combines with J gene TRBJ2-3; 9 bases match TRBD2. V lost 0 bases and J lost 1; bases outside the gene matches: 3. The germline CDR1 and CDR2 sequences are SGHRS and YFSETQ. The CDR3 extends over 16 amino acids.